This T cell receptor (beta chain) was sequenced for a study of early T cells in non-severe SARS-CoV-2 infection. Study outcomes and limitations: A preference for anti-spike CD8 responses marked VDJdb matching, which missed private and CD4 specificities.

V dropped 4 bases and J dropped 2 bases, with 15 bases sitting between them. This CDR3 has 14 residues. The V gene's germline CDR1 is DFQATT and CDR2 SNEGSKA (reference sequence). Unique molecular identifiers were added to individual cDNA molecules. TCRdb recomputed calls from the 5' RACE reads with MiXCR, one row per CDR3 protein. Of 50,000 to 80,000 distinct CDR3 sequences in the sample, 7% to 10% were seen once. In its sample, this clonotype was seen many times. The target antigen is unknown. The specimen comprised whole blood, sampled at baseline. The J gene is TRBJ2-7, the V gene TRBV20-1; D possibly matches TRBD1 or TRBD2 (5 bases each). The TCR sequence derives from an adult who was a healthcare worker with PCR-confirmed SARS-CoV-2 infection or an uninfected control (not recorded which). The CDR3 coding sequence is TGCAGTGCTACGCCAGGGACGGTCACCTACGAGCAGTACTTC. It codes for CSATPGTVTYEQYF.